This T cell receptor beta chain originates from a study of PD-1 blockade in classical Hodgkin lymphoma. Using immunoSEQ multiplex PCR, the repertoire was profiled, and TCRdb retains in-frame clones only, with some absent. The sample contains 31,000 or so clones, roughly four fifths of which appear only once. Trimming removed 5 bases at V and 4 bases at J, with 9 bases between. The germline V gene has CDR1 MNHEY and CDR2 SVGAGI. The CDR3 has 12 amino acids. Documented time point: cycle 4 day 1 (C4D1), after less than 7 weeks of nivolumab. Every patient experienced relapse after autologous stem cell transplantation, and brentuximab vedotin exposure varied. Points on this clone: The antigen is unknown.

Study-level points and caveats: TCR diversity rose significantly by C4D1 in CD4+ but not CD8+ cells.

The J gene is TRBJ2-7, the V gene TRBV6-5; D could derive from TRBD1 or TRBD2 (5 bases each). This receptor was taken from a human donor with classical Hodgkin lymphoma. The sequencing here drew on peripheral blood mononuclear cells (PBMCs), taken before the fourth cycle of nivolumab. The CDR3 sequence: CASSRDGYEQYF. CDR3 DNA: TGTGCCAGCAGTCGGGACGGTTACGAGCAGTACTTC.